These 9 T cell receptor beta chains share one sample of origin, sequenced in a study of T cells in tuberculosis. Sequencing used immunoSEQ multiplex PCR; TCRdb keeps in-frame clones, though not all of them. The sample holds 30,000 to 35,000 clones, over 95% seen once. The sequencing sample was made of PBMCs. All receptors derive from a donor between 10 and 29 years old with latent tuberculosis or without tuberculosis infection.

The rearrangement links TRBV5-1 to TRBJ2-5, with 8 bases lining up with TRBD2. The CDR3 runs 16 residues. Germline trimming cut 4 bases from V and 0 bases from J; bases unmatched to any gene: 8. The germline V gene has CDR1 SGHRS and CDR2 YFSETQ. The CDR3 DNA is TGCGCCAGCAGCCCAACCGGGAGGGGGTACCAAGAGACCCAGTACTTC. It translates to CASSPTGRGYQETQYF.

The rearrangement links TRBV11-2 to TRBJ2-3; 15 nucleotides line up with TRBD2. CDR3 length equals 19 residues. Trimming cost V 5 bases and J 0 bases; bases outside gene matches: 9. Germline assignment: CDR1 SGHAT and CDR2 FQNNGV. The CDR3 protein is CASSLTGTSGGLSTDTQYF. CDR3 bases: TGTGCCAGCAGCCTTACCGGGACTAGCGGGGGGCTAAGCACAGATACGCAGTATTTT. Filled out from reference TRBV11-2 and TRBJ2-3, the complete variable domain reads EAGVAQSPRYKIIEKRQSVAFWCNPISGHATLYWYQQILGQGPKLLIQFQNNGVVDDSQLPKDRFSAERLKGVDSTLKIQPAKLEDSAVYLCASSLTGTSGGLSTDTQYFGPGTRLTVL.

This chain links TRBV7-9 with TRBJ1-5; tentatively, D is TRBD1 (5 bases). CDR3 size: 13 residues. The V and J ends lost 8 bases and 4 bases respectively, with 12 bases between them. CDR1 is SEHNR, CDR2 FQNEAQ, per germline (reference sequence). The CDR3 DNA reads TGTGCCAGCCAAAGTGGGGCTAATCAGCCCCAGCATTTT. It codes for CASQSGANQPQHF.

V and J are TRBV11-3 and TRBJ2-4, with D possibly TRBD1 on 6 matching bases. Trimming took 3 bases from V and 9 from J, leaving 15 bases between them. The CDR3 runs to 14 residues. Germline V lookup: CDR1 SGHNT, CDR2 YENEEA. CDR3 sequence (DNA): TGTGCCAGCAGCTTGCAACAGGGACGGGGCATTCAGTACTTC. This encodes CASSLQQGRGIQYF.

The table lists this clone with a count of one. The chain has TRBV10-2 and TRBJ2-1; D gene uncertain. This CDR3 is built from 15 residues. Germline V lookup: CDR1 WSHSY, CDR2 SAAADI. Trimming removed 0 bases at V and 9 bases at J, with 15 bases between. The CDR3 protein is CASSESAWVAGEQFF. CDR3 sequence (DNA): TGCGCCAGCAGTGAGTCTGCTTGGGTAGCTGGTGAGCAGTTCTTC.

The genes are TRBV7-8 and TRBJ2-5, with 10 bases fitting TRBD1. With V trimmed by 4 bases and J by 11 bases, 10 bases remained unmatched. Germline V gene sequence: CDR1 SGHVS, CDR2 FQNEAQ. CDR3 length: 14 amino acids. The CDR3 protein is CASSSGTGVWEQYF. In nucleotides, the CDR3 is TGTGCCAGCAGCTCCGGGACAGGGGTCTGGGAGCAGTACTTC.

The gene calls are TRBV7-9 and TRBJ2-7; 9 bases align to TRBD2. The CDR3 extends over 14 amino acids. The germline CDR1 and CDR2 sequences are SEHNR and FQNEAQ (reference sequence). V was pared by 2 bases and J by 6 bases, with 5 bases of the junction left unmatched. CDR3 sequence: CASSLRPAGGEQYF. The CDR3 coding sequence is TGTGCCAGCAGCTTAAGACCAGCGGGGGGCGAGCAGTACTTC. Together with reference TRBV7-9 and TRBJ2-7, the CDR3 gives the full variable domain: DTGVSQNPRHKITKRGQNVTFRCDPISEHNRLYWYRQTLGQGPEFLTYFQNEAQLEKSRLLSDRFSAERPKGSFSTLEIQRTEQGDSAMYLCASSLRPAGGEQYFGPGTRLTVT.

V usage is TRBV19 and J usage is TRBJ1-1, with D possibly TRBD1 on 5 matching bases. Germline CDR1 is LNHDA and CDR2 is SQIVND (reference sequence). The CDR3 totals 14 residues. V was cut by 0 bases and J by 7 bases, with 12 bases left in between. CDR3 loop: CASSIDLTANEAFF. The CDR3 bases are TGTGCCAGTAGTATAGATCTGACAGCCAATGAAGCTTTCTTT.

The chain uses TRBV5-1 and TRBJ2-1; TRBD2 is a possible D gene (5 bases). Germline CDR1 reads SGHRS; CDR2 reads YFSETQ. This CDR3 is built from 13 residues. Trimming stripped 0 bases from V and 5 bases from J, with 6 bases between. In DNA form, the CDR3 reads TGCGCCAGCAGCTTGGCCGGGAACAATGAGCAGTTCTTC. Translated: CASSLAGNNEQFF.